These T cell receptor beta chains were read from a single sample in a study of T cell responses to AZD1222 COVID-19 vaccine. Here immunoSEQ multiplex PCR was the method, and the copy in TCRdb shows in-frame clones only, minus some. Of 70,000 to 80,000 clones listed, 80% are singletons. The material sequenced was peripheral blood, taken 28 days after the second AZD1222 dose. Receptors were obtained from an adult who received the AZD1222 COVID-19 vaccine. The CDR3 runs from the conserved cysteine through the conserved F or W. The D gene is left open where the match is weak. Only some rows state a clone size, as once, few, many or a class for expanded clones.

length | D | J | size | V | CDR3 | DNA
16 | - | TRBJ1-5 | - | TRBV28 | CASRPTAELSNQPQHF | TGTGCCAGCAGGCCGACGGCGGAACTGAGCAATCAGCCCCAGCATTTT
14 | TRBD1 | TRBJ2-7 | - | TRBV7-9 | CASSYRDRGREQYF | TGTGCCAGCAGCTATCGGGACAGAGGACGGGAGCAGTACTTC
15 | - | TRBJ2-3 | - | TRBV7-2 | CASSLQAGSTDTQYF | TGTGCCAGCAGCTTACAAGCGGGTAGCACAGATACGCAGTATTTT
16 | TRBD2 | TRBJ2-3 | once | TRBV5-1 | CASSPSERGATDTQYF | TGCGCCAGCAGCCCCTCGGAGCGGGGGGCCACAGATACGCAGTATTTT
14 | - | TRBJ2-1 | - | TRBV5-1 | CASSLAARGNEQFF | TGCGCCAGCAGCTTGGCGGCACGGGGGAATGAGCAGTTCTTC
15 | - | TRBJ2-3 | - | TRBV9 | CASSVRQTSTDTQYF | TGTGCCAGCAGCGTCAGACAGACAAGCACAGATACGCAGTATTTT
13 | - | TRBJ1-5 | - | TRBV2 | CASSAREDQPQHF | TGTGCCAGCAGTGCTCGGGAGGATCAGCCCCAGCATTTT
14 | - | TRBJ2-7 | - | TRBV7-2 | CASTLLTDPYEQYF | TGTGCCAGCACCCTACTAACGGACCCCTACGAGCAGTACTTC
16 | TRBD2 | TRBJ2-2 | once | TRBV27 | CASSFLAGVNTGELFF | TGTGCCAGCAGTTTTCTAGCGGGGGTTAACACCGGGGAGCTGTTTTTT
15 | - | TRBJ1-1 | - | TRBV28 | CASSSGGAGNTEAFF | TGTGCCAGCAGTTCGGGGGGCGCCGGGAACACTGAAGCTTTCTTT
13 | - | TRBJ2-7 | - | TRBV29-1 | CSAMSSTGYEQYF | TGCAGCGCCATGTCCTCGACGGGCTACGAGCAGTACTTC
13 | - | TRBJ2-4 | - | TRBV27 | CASSPQLENIQYF | TGTGCCAGCAGTCCCCAGTTGGAAAACATTCAGTACTTC
13 | - | TRBJ1-6 | - | TRBV29-1 | CSVGYSYNSPLHF | TGCAGCGTTGGATACTCCTATAATTCACCCCTCCACTTT
14 | - | TRBJ1-5 | - | TRBV11-2 | CASSLDREGQPQHF | TGTGCCAGCAGCTTAGACAGGGAAGGACAGCCCCAGCATTTT
15 | - | TRBJ1-5 | once | TRBV28 | CATDPQSLNNQPQHF | TGTGCCACCGACCCACAGTCATTAAACAATCAGCCCCAGCATTTT
15 | TRBD2 | TRBJ2-3 | - | TRBV11-3 | CASSLGGNLQDTQYF | TGTGCCAGCAGCTTGGGAGGGAACCTCCAAGATACGCAGTATTTT
13 | - | TRBJ2-7 | - | TRBV19 | CASTNRGGYEQYF | TGTGCCAGTACGAACAGGGGAGGGTACGAGCAGTACTTC
15 | - | TRBJ1-2 | few | TRBV7-9 | CASSFVERGVYGYTF | TGTGCCAGCAGCTTCGTCGAACGGGGGGTCTATGGCTACACCTTC
14 | - | TRBJ2-1 | - | TRBV9 | CASSADASYNEQFF | TGTGCCAGCAGTGCGGATGCCTCCTACAATGAGCAGTTCTTC
14 | - | TRBJ2-5 | - | TRBV3-1/TRBV3-2 | CASSPSGGAETQYF | TGTGCCAGCAGCCCGTCAGGGGGGGCAGAGACCCAGTACTTC
16 | - | TRBJ2-5 | - | TRBV5-8 | CASSPGTPYRWGTQYF | TGTGCCAGCAGCCCCGGGACCCCTTACCGGTGGGGGACCCAGTACTTC
15 | - | TRBJ2-2 | - | TRBV11-3 | CASSSNRVGTGELFF | TGTGCCAGCAGCAGCAACAGGGTCGGCACCGGGGAGCTGTTTTTT
16 | TRBD2 | TRBJ2-4 | few | TRBV7-9 | CASSSTLLLAGNIQYF | TGTGCCAGCAGCTCAACCCTTTTACTAGCGGGAAACATTCAGTACTTC
18 | - | TRBJ2-1 | - | TRBV3-1/TRBV3-2 | CASSHPPGAGRSYNEQFF | TGTGCCAGCAGCCACCCCCCCGGAGCGGGTAGGTCCTACAATGAGCAGTTCTTC
15 | TRBD2 | TRBJ2-1 | - | TRBV20-1 | CSASPGLGTYNEQFF | TGCAGTGCTAGTCCGGGACTAGGGACCTACAATGAGCAGTTCTTC
16 | TRBD2 | TRBJ2-7 | - | TRBV11-2 | CASSDSMSGRHYEQYF | TGTGCCAGCAGCGATTCGATGAGCGGGAGGCACTACGAGCAGTACTTC
12 | - | TRBJ2-5 | - | TRBV19 | CAHRVLGETQYF | TGTGCCCATCGGGTGCTGGGGGAGACCCAGTACTTC
14 | - | TRBJ1-4 | - | TRBV7-9 | CASSLLSTNEKLFF | TGTGCCAGCAGCTTGCTTTCAACTAATGAAAAACTGTTTTTT
13 | - | TRBJ2-7 | - | TRBV30 | CAWSPHRETVQYF | TGTGCCTGGTCCCCCCACAGGGAAACGGTGCAGTACTTC
13 | - | TRBJ1-1 | once | TRBV7-6 | CASSPKAGREAFF | TGTGCCAGCAGCCCCAAGGCCGGACGTGAAGCTTTCTTT
15 | - | TRBJ2-7 | - | TRBV28 | CASISGEQGNNEQYF | TGTGCCAGCATCTCAGGGGAACAGGGAAACAACGAGCAGTACTTC
14 | - | TRBJ1-1 | medium-sized | TRBV2 | CASSESGLNTEAFF | TGTGCCAGCAGTGAATCCGGGTTAAACACTGAAGCTTTCTTT
13 | TRBD2 | TRBJ2-5 | once | TRBV18 | CASSPGGQETQYF | TGTGCCAGCTCCCCGGGGGGTCAAGAGACCCAGTACTTC